At least ten counts were recorded for the clone carrying this TCR beta chain. Its antigen is currently unknown. These data come from a study of response to subunit inactivated influenza vaccine. TCRdb reprocessed the RT-PCR reads with MiXCR, giving one entry per CDR3 protein. The sample lists approximately 480,000 distinct CDR3 sequences, 9.5% to 13% occurring once. Study findings and constraints: The authors offered the suggestion that each seasonal influenza vaccination recruits few new T cells.

The V end lost 3 bases, the J end lost 2 bases, and 12 bases lay between the germline ends. Germline loops: CDR1 SGHRS, CDR2 YFSETQ. CDR3 length: 14 residues. Material: PBMCs from blood, obtained more than 35 days after vaccination. The chain employs TRBV5-1 and TRBJ2-7; perhaps TRBD1 as D (5 bases). This receptor was obtained from a man aged 45-65 years who received an inactivated influenza vaccine. This chain's CDR3 is CASSYSDSPYEQYF. The DNA for the CDR3 is TGCGCCAGCAGCTACAGCGACAGTCCCTACGAGCAGTACTTC.